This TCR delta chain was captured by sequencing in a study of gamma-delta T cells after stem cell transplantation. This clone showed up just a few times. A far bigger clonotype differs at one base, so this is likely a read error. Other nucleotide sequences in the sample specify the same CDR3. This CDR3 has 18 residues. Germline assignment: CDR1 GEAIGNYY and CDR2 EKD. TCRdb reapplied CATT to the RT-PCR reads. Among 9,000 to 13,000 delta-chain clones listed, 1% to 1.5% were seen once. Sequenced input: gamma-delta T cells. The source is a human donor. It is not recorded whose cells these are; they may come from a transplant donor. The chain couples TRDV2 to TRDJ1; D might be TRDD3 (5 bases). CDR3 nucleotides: TGTGCCTGCGACACGCTGGGAATACTAAACCTTGACACCGATAAACTCATCTTT. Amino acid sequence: CACDTLGILNLDTDKLIF.